The 30 T cell receptor beta chains presented below share a single source sample, sequenced in a study of blood T cell repertoires in COVID-19. Here immunoSEQ multiplex PCR was the method, and the copy in TCRdb shows in-frame clones only, minus some. The sample contains hundreds of thousands of clones, approximately 86% of which appear only once. Input material: PBMCs or T cells enriched from blood (not recorded which). These TCRs come from a woman aged 18 to 35 who had recovered from COVID-19.

The rearrangement uses TRBV15 and TRBJ2-5; 8 bases fit TRBD2. The germline gives CDR1 LNHNV, CDR2 YYDKDF (reference sequence). The CDR3 consists of 16 residues. Trimming removed 0 bases from V and 4 bases from J; junction bases left unmatched: 7. The CDR3 loop reads CATSRDLGGRPETQYF. As DNA, the CDR3 is TGTGCCACCAGCAGAGATCTGGGCGGGAGGCCAGAGACCCAGTACTTC.

This sequence joins TRBV19 and TRBJ2-7; no reliable D call. Trimming took off 2 bases at V and 2 bases at J, with 13 bases between the two ends. The CDR3 has 15 residues. From germline, CDR1 is LNHDA and CDR2 SQIVND (reference sequence). Here the CDR3 DNA reads TGTGCCAGTAGTATAAGAAGGCAGGCCGCCTACGAGCAGTACTTC. Amino acid sequence: CASSIRRQAAYEQYF.

The chain links TRBV18 to TRBJ2-2; no firm D call. Between the trimmed V and J ends, which lost 6 bases and 6 bases, there was a span of 14 bases. This CDR3 has 14 amino acids. Germline CDR1 KGHSH, CDR2 LQKENI. CDR3 sequence: CASSPTVEAGELFF. Written as DNA, the CDR3 is TGTGCCAGCTCGCCTACCGTCGAAGCCGGGGAGCTGTTTTTT.

This chain uses TRBV19 with TRBJ1-6, with D perhaps TRBD1 (6 bases). There are 13 residues in the CDR3. CDR1 is LNHDA, CDR2 SQIVND, per germline (reference sequence). The V gene lost 8 bases and the J gene lost 7 bases, with 12 bases spanning the gap. CDR3 nucleotides: TGTGCCAGTGGCAGGGGCTCAAATTCACCCCTCCACTTT. Protein sequence: CASGRGSNSPLHF.

The chain recombines TRBV5-5 with TRBJ1-1; perhaps TRBD1 as D (5 bases). The CDR3 is made up of 13 amino acids. V dropped 4 bases and J dropped 9 bases, with 16 bases sitting between them. CDR1 is SGHKS, CDR2 YYEKEE, per germline (reference sequence). The CDR3 is CASSADGGLKAFF. DNA of the CDR3: TGTGCCAGCAGCGCAGACGGGGGTCTTAAAGCTTTCTTT.

The chain combines TRBV9 with TRBJ2-2; perhaps TRBD2 as D (6 bases). Trimming took off 0 bases at V and 5 bases at J, with 8 bases between the two ends. Germline V gene lookup returns CDR1 SGDLS and CDR2 YYNGEE. The CDR3 is made up of 14 amino acids. CDR3 in DNA: TGTGCCAGCAGCGTAGGGACTACAACCGGGGAGCTGTTTTTT. It is translated as CASSVGTTTGELFF. The full variable domain, rest sourced from reference TRBV9 and TRBJ2-2, is DSGVTQTPKHLITATGQRVTLRCSPRSGDLSVYWYQQSLDQGLQFLIQYYNGEERAKGNILERFSAQQFPDLHSELNLSSLELGDSALYFCASSVGTTTGELFFGEGSRLTVL.

The chain employs TRBV7-2 and TRBJ1-1; D is unclear. The CDR3 is 14 residues long. Looked up from germline, CDR1 is SGHTA and CDR2 is FQGNSA. With 6 bases removed from V and 4 bases from J, the gap between germline ends came to 15 bases. CDR3: CASRLVSAGTEAFF. The CDR3 DNA follows: TGTGCCAGCAGGCTAGTCAGTGCGGGCACTGAAGCTTTCTTT.

J is TRBJ1-1 and V is TRBV19, with D maybe TRBD1 (5 bases). The germline V and J ends were trimmed by 5 bases and 2 bases, with 9 bases remaining between them. CDR3 length: 13 residues. Germline lookup yields CDR1 LNHDA and CDR2 SQIVND (reference sequence). This chain's CDR3 is CASSRQRNTEAFF. DNA of the CDR3: TGTGCCAGTAGTCGACAGAGAAACACTGAAGCTTTCTTT.

The count of this clone is one. The chain is built from TRBV29-1 and TRBJ1-1, with D tentatively TRBD1 (6 bases). The germline gives CDR1 SQVTM, CDR2 ANQGSEA. The CDR3 has 11 residues. In DNA, the CDR3 is TGCTGTGGGGGGGGCCAGACTGAAGCTTTCTTT. Residues: CCGGGQTEAFF.

The genes are TRBV10-3 and TRBJ2-7, with D maybe TRBD2 (5 bases). Trimming left V 3 bases short and J 4 bases short, with 16 bases between. Germline V gene data show CDR1 as ENHRY and CDR2 as SYGVKD. The CDR3 sequence is 15 residues long. DNA for the CDR3: TGTGCCATCAGTGATGAAGAGGGAGCGGATTACGAGCAGTACTTC. It is translated as CAISDEEGADYEQYF.

V gene TRBV28 combines with J gene TRBJ2-1; 7 positions match TRBD2. The ends lost 3 bases at V and 7 bases at J; junction bases unmatched: 18. The germline V gene has CDR1 MDHEN and CDR2 SYDVKM. The CDR3 length is 18 residues. The CDR3 coding sequence is TGTGCCAGCAGTTTGACGGGGGGTCAATACGACGCGGTAAATGAGCAGTTCTTC. It encodes CASSLTGGQYDAVNEQFF.

CDR3 sequence (DNA): TGTGCCAGCAGCTTAACAGGGACTAGCGGGAAATACAATGAGCAGTTCTTC. It translates to CASSLTGTSGKYNEQFF. The J gene is TRBJ2-1, the V gene TRBV7-2, with 13 bases that match TRBD2. The CDR3 is 17 residues long. The germline V gene has CDR1 SGHTA and CDR2 FQGNSA. The trim removed 2 bases at V and 4 bases at J, leaving 5 bases unmatched.

The V gene is TRBV5-1, the J gene TRBJ2-3; D gene unclear. The germline V gene has CDR1 SGHRS and CDR2 YFSETQ. CDR3 length equals 16 residues. The ends were cut back, 1 base at V and 0 bases at J, with 12 bases in the middle. The CDR3 DNA is TGCGCCAGCAGCTTGCAATCCGGTACTAGCACAGATACGCAGTATTTT. The encoded protein is CASSLQSGTSTDTQYF.

The V gene is TRBV5-5, the J gene TRBJ1-5, with D possibly matching TRBD1 (6 bases). With 4 bases removed from V and 7 bases from J, the gap between germline ends came to 9 bases. This CDR3 has 12 amino acids. From germline, CDR1 is SGHKS and CDR2 YYEKEE (reference sequence). The CDR3 DNA follows: TGTGCCAGCAGCCGGGACAACCAGCCCCAGCATTTT. Residues: CASSRDNQPQHF. Supplemented by reference TRBV5-5 and TRBJ1-5, the full variable domain reads DAGVTQSPTHLIKTRGQQVTLRCSPISGHKSVSWYQQVLGQGPQFIFQYYEKEERGRGNFPDRFSARQFPNYSSELNVNALLLGDSALYLCASSRDNQPQHFGDGTRLSIL.

The chain employs TRBV3-1 (or the pseudogene TRBV3-2) and TRBJ1-1, with D hard to call. Germline CDR1 is LGHDT and CDR2 is YNNKEL (reference sequence). V was trimmed by 2 bases and J by 3 bases, leaving 16 bases between them. The CDR3 extends over 16 amino acids. CDR3 coding DNA: TGTGCCAGCAGCCAAAGCCGTCAGGTGAGGGACACTGAAGCTTTCTTT. It specifies CASSQSRQVRDTEAFF.

The V gene is TRBV19, the J gene TRBJ1-1; D unclear. Trimming left V 5 bases short and J 6 bases short, with 16 bases between. CDR3 length equals 14 residues. In germline, CDR1 is LNHDA, CDR2 SQIVND (reference sequence). The CDR3 loop is CASSPDQLSAEAFF. The CDR3 DNA follows: TGTGCCAGTAGTCCCGACCAGCTTAGCGCTGAAGCTTTCTTT.

The rearrangement uses TRBV7-9 and TRBJ2-7, with D hard to call. The germline V and J ends were trimmed by 5 bases and 5 bases, with 22 bases remaining between them. The CDR3 length is 16 residues. Germline CDR1 SEHNR, CDR2 FQNEAQ (reference sequence). For the CDR3, the DNA is TGTGCCAGCAGCCCTCTCTTGGGCGCCCTCTTCGACGAGCAGTACTTC. Its protein is CASSPLLGALFDEQYF.

This chain uses TRBV6-2 or TRBV6-3 with TRBJ2-7; D is perhaps TRBD1 (6 bases). Trimming took 4 bases from V and 2 from J, leaving 15 bases between them. Germline loops: CDR1 MNHEY, CDR2 SVGEGT. The CDR3 loop spans 15 amino acids. In nucleotides, the CDR3 is TGTGCCAGCAGTTCACTGACAGGTAACCCCTACGAGCAGTACTTC. Its translation: CASSSLTGNPYEQYF.

This chain connects TRBV2 to TRBJ1-4; perhaps TRBD1 as D (6 bases). This CDR3 has 13 amino acids. V lost 6 bases, J lost 6 bases, and 11 bases lay in between. Germline CDR1 is SNHLY and CDR2 is FYNNEI. In DNA form, the CDR3 reads TGTGCCAGCAGCCGGGGGGCCGATGAAAAACTGTTTTTT. Residues: CASSRGADEKLFF. The full variable domain, with the rest looked up from reference TRBV2 and TRBJ1-4, is EPEVTQTPSHQVTQMGQEVILRCVPISNHLYFYWYRQILGQKVEFLVSFYNNEISEKSEIFDDQFSVERPDGSNFTLKIRSTKLEDSAMYFCASSRGADEKLFFGSGTQLSVL.

J is TRBJ2-7 and V is TRBV7-9; D might be TRBD2 (6 bases). V dropped 5 bases and J dropped 6 bases, with 14 bases sitting between them. Germline V CDR1 and CDR2: SEHNR, FQNEAQ (reference sequence). This CDR3 region has 13 residues. The CDR3 here is CASSRRDFGEQYF. The CDR3 nucleotides read TGTGCCAGCAGCAGGAGGGACTTCGGCGAGCAGTACTTC. The full variable domain, its missing parts supplied by reference TRBV7-9 and TRBJ2-7, is DTGVSQNPRHKITKRGQNVTFRCDPISEHNRLYWYRQTLGQGPEFLTYFQNEAQLEKSRLLSDRFSAERPKGSFSTLEIQRTEQGDSAMYLCASSRRDFGEQYFGPGTRLTVT.

The V gene is TRBV29-1, the J gene TRBJ1-4, with D possibly matching TRBD1 (5 bases). The CDR3 extends over 13 amino acids. Germline V gene sequence: CDR1 SQVTM, CDR2 ANQGSEA. Trimming stripped 8 bases from V and 5 bases from J, with 15 bases between. CDR3 in DNA: TGCAGCTCCCTGATGTCAGGGAATGAAAAACTGTTTTTT. It codes for CSSLMSGNEKLFF.

V is TRBV19 and J is TRBJ2-3, with 11 positions matching TRBD2. The CDR3 has 18 residues. The trim removed 3 bases at V and 2 bases at J, leaving 10 bases unmatched. Germline V lookup: CDR1 LNHDA, CDR2 SQIVND (reference sequence). CDR3 DNA sequence: TGTGCCAGTAGTATTCGGGAAACTAGCGGGAGCCACACAGATACGCAGTATTTT. Residues: CASSIRETSGSHTDTQYF.

The chain uses TRBV5-1 and TRBJ2-3; TRBD1 aligns across 7 bases. The ends lost 0 bases at V and 1 base at J; junction bases unmatched: 2. CDR1 and CDR2 (germline): SGHRS, YFSETQ. This CDR3 contains 15 residues. DNA for the CDR3: TGCGCCAGCAGCTTGGGGACAGGAGGCACAGATACGCAGTATTTT. Its translation is CASSLGTGGTDTQYF.

The chain joins TRBV5-1 to TRBJ2-7; a possible D gene is TRBD2 (6 bases). The germline V gene has CDR1 SGHRS and CDR2 YFSETQ. The CDR3 is 14 amino acids. V was clipped by 4 bases and J by 7 bases, with 18 bases between them. CDR3 coding DNA: TGCGCCAGCAGCCTCGAGGGACTTAGCAGAGAGCAGTACTTC. Translating gives CASSLEGLSREQYF.

J is TRBJ2-5 and V is TRBV11-2, with 10 bases matching TRBD2. The V gene end was trimmed by 4 bases and the J gene end by 7 bases; junction bases not matched to a gene: 9. The germline V gene encodes CDR1 SGHAT and CDR2 FQNNGV. This CDR3 region has 15 residues. DNA of the CDR3: TGTGCCAGCAGCTCGGAGCGGGGGGGGCAGGGGACCCAGTACTTC. This gives the protein CASSSERGGQGTQYF.

The chain carries TRBV10-3 and TRBJ2-5, with TRBD2 identical over 11 bases. V shed 8 bases, J shed 3 bases, and the junction held 2 bases outside the gene matches. This CDR3 comprises 13 residues. CDR1 ENHRY and CDR2 SYGVKD come from the germline V gene. CDR3 nucleotides: TGTGCCATCGGGGGACTAGCGGAAGAGACCCAGTACTTC. This encodes CAIGGLAEETQYF.

V is TRBV5-6 and J is TRBJ1-6; 8 bases line up with TRBD1. V lost 5 bases, J lost 9 bases, and 7 bases stayed unmatched. CDR1 and CDR2 (germline): SGHDT, YYEEEE. The CDR3 covers 14 residues. This CDR3 reads CASRTGTGLSPLHF. CDR3 nucleotide sequence: TGTGCCAGCAGGACCGGGACAGGTCTTTCACCCCTCCACTTT.

The chain couples TRBV12-3 or TRBV12-4 to TRBJ1-4; no definite D call. The V and J ends lost 6 bases and 8 bases respectively, with 10 bases between them. This CDR3 has 12 residues. CDR3 sequence reads: CASSLIQEKLFF. The CDR3 nucleotides are TGTGCCAGCAGCCTTATACAGGAAAAACTGTTTTTT.

J is TRBJ2-5 and V is TRBV7-2; D is uncertain. There are 12 residues in the CDR3. Germline CDR1 and CDR2: SGHTA and FQGNSA. V was pared by 5 bases and J by 5 bases, with 9 bases between. CDR3 loop: CASSELRETQYF. CDR3 coding DNA: TGTGCCAGCAGCGAACTAAGGGAGACCCAGTACTTC.

The chain employs TRBV4-2 and TRBJ1-4, with D maybe TRBD1 (5 bases). The CDR3 spans 16 residues. V was cut by 0 bases and J by 10 bases, with 18 bases left in between. Germline V CDR1 and CDR2: LGHNA, YNFKEQ. CDR3 sequence reads: CASSQDQQKAGGKLFF. CDR3 DNA: TGTGCCAGCAGCCAAGATCAGCAGAAGGCCGGGGGAAAACTGTTTTTT.